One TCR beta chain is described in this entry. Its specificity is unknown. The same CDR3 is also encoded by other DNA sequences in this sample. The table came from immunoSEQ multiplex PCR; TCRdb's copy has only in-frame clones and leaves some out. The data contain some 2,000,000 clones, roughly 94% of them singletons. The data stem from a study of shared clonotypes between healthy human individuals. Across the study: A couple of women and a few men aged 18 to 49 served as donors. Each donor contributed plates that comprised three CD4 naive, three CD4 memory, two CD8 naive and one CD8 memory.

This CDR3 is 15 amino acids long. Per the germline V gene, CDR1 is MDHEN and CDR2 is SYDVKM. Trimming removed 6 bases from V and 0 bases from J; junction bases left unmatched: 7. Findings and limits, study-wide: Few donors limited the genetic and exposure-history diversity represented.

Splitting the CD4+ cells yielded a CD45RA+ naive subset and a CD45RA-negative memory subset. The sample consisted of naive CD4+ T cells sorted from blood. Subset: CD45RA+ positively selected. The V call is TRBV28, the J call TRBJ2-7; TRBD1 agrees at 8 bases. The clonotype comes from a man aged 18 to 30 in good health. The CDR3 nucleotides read TGTGCCAGCAGCCCCCCCGGGACAGGCTCCTACGAGCAGTACTTC. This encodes CASSPPGTGSYEQYF.